Listed here are 6 T cell receptor beta chains from one sample, sequenced in a study of cytotoxic CD8 clonotypes in ibrutinib-treated CLL. Assay: immunoSEQ multiplex PCR; the TCRdb copy retains only in-frame clones and omits some. The sample records around 250,000 clones, 70% being singletons. Material: PBMCs, obtained after 24 months of ibrutinib treatment. The receptor source for this set is a human donor with chronic lymphocytic leukemia.

This chain joins TRBV28 and TRBJ1-5; D is possibly TRBD1 (5 bases). Germline V lookup: CDR1 MDHEN, CDR2 SYDVKM. This CDR3 comprises 12 residues. Trimming took 10 bases from V and 4 from J, leaving 11 bases between them. As DNA, the CDR3 is TGTGCCAACCCTCGGGGGAATCAGCCCCAGCATTTT. It codes for CANPRGNQPQHF.

This clone was seen a handful of times. The chain employs TRBV7-6 and TRBJ1-4; D not certain. The CDR3 has 12 amino acids. Germline CDR1 reads SGHVS; CDR2 reads FNYEAQ. V lost 1 base, J lost 10 bases, and 7 bases lay in between. CDR3 amino acids: CASSLGDRKLFF. The DNA of the CDR3 is TGTGCCAGCAGCTTAGGAGATCGAAAACTGTTTTTT. Variable domain in full (rest from reference TRBV7-6 and TRBJ1-4): GAGVSQSPRYKVTKRGQDVALRCDPISGHVSLYWYRQALGQGPEFLTYFNYEAQQDKSGLPNDRFSAERPEGSISTLTIQRTEQRDSAMYRCASSLGDRKLFFGSGTQLSVL.

The V call is TRBV7-2, the J call TRBJ2-1, with 7 bases that match TRBD1. Trimming took 2 bases from V and 5 from J; bases not matched to a gene: 6. Germline-derived CDR1 and CDR2 are SGHTA and FQGNSA. This CDR3 is 15 amino acids long. Here the CDR3 reads CASSLSGTDDNEQFF. In DNA, the CDR3 is TGTGCCAGCAGCTTATCCGGGACAGATGACAATGAGCAGTTCTTC.

This clone appeared a few times. The CDR3 nucleotides read TGCGCCAGCAGCCAATTTACCGGGACTGGCGAGCAGTACTTC. Translation: CASSQFTGTGEQYF. This chain connects TRBV4-3 to TRBJ2-7; tentatively, D is TRBD2 (6 bases). The germline V gene has CDR1 LGHNA and CDR2 YSLEER. Trimming removed 2 bases from V and 6 bases from J, with 14 bases in between. This CDR3 has 14 amino acids.

This clone occurred once. This chain uses TRBV2 with TRBJ2-7; D perhaps matches TRBD2 (6 bases). The germline V gene encodes CDR1 SNHLY and CDR2 FYNNEI. V lost 2 bases and J 2 bases, leaving 22 bases between the germline ends. The CDR3 loop spans 18 amino acids. The CDR3 reads CASSESGSVGRGTYEQYF. CDR3 in DNA: TGTGCCAGCAGTGAATCAGGGTCGGTGGGACGGGGGACCTACGAGCAGTACTTC.

The DNA of the CDR3 is TGCGCCAGCAGGGACTCTTATGCGGTCCACGAGCAGTACTTC. As protein: CASRDSYAVHEQYF. V is TRBV10-2 and J is TRBJ2-7; weak D call: TRBD2 (5 bases). Germline-derived CDR1 and CDR2 are WSHSY and SAAADI. The CDR3 spans 14 residues. The V and J ends lost 6 bases and 5 bases respectively, with 17 bases between them.